The T cell receptor (beta chain) described here comes from a study of Graves' ophthalmopathy and Graves' hyperthyroidism (dated by TCRdb to the late 2010s). For the study in its entirety: Peripheral blood was collected at initial diagnosis, before any treatment. The study used signatures of the TCR beta repertoire to tell Graves' ophthalmopathy apart from Graves' hyperthyroidism and to predict which patients would progress to ophthalmopathy. In total, some 130 blood samples were TCR-sequenced: some 43 ophthalmopathy, about 75 hyperthyroidism and some 17 hyperthyroidism-to-ophthalmopathy patients. To explore V-J signatures distinguishing ophthalmopathy from hyperthyroidism, a discovery set of about 99 patients (roughly 42 ophthalmopathy, around 55 stable hyperthyroidism) was enrolled. An independent validation cohort was composed of 18 to 20 hyperthyroidism patients and 17 patients who later progressed from hyperthyroidism to ophthalmopathy. In a handful of hyperthyroidism patients, the T-cell repertoires found in thyroid tissue were compared with those found in blood. Following sample collection, hyperthyroidism patients were given methimazole at a starting dose of 30 mg daily, and ophthalmopathy patients were given high-dose intravenous methylprednisolone. Results the study describes overall, beyond this receptor: No statistical method was used to set the sample size in advance, and the investigators knew which group each participant was assigned to. Most expanded thyroid clonotypes with a frequency above 0.001 also appeared in blood, which suggests that blood repertoires may reflect the immune response in the thyroid. Ophthalmopathy was separated from stable hyperthyroidism by the 13-signature model with roughly 87% sensitivity and approximately 84% specificity in cross-validation and with 80%/75% in the test set. In validation, the model predicted ophthalmopathy progression with about 64% sensitivity and less than 80% specificity; about a dozen predicted patients were CT-confirmed with GO in a median of around 6 months.

The germline V gene specifies SNHLY as CDR1 and FYNNEI as CDR2. Counted from cysteine to phenylalanine, this CDR3 has 11 amino acids. Only the CDR3 region is kept as DNA, spanning 33 bases read in frame from base 1. Cut back by 8 bases and 4 bases, the V and J ends lie 8 bases apart. TCR beta CDR3 regions were amplified from RNA transcripts for repertoire sequencing. HTBI primers and the Qiagen OneStep RT-PCR kit were used in a first-round RT-PCR, which was followed by a second-round multiplex PCR, size selection and purification. Libraries were sequenced on an Illumina HiSeq2000 using paired-end 100 bp reads. Regarding the original processing steps: SOAPnuke was used to process the reads, throwing out any read that had adapters, had uncalled bases, had a mean Phred below 15, or lacked an exact constant-primer or identifier match. COPE v1.2.5 was used to merge the high-quality paired reads. Clonotypes were defined as unique nucleotide sequences and were aligned to IMGT TRB V, D and J references using MiTCR v1.1. The analysis was limited to V-J combinations with a frequency above 0.0001, which together covered about 99% of the repertoires. For each V-J combination, a TCR clonal expansion and chaos score was defined as the ratio of F50 clonal expansion to chaos observed in the TCRdist matrix. Welch's t-statistics and random forest were used to reduce features to approximately 13 V-J combinations, which were fed into a naive Bayes classifier. The Morisita-Horn index was used to measure how similar the thyroid and blood repertoires were. TCRdb's own reprocessing of the public reads used fastp at Q25 and MiXCR and kept productive beta chains. Rows with one shared CDR3 protein collapse into an entry with the most common genes and DNA. The V and J calls here are based on TCRdb, not the publication. Recorded for this sample are roughly 350,000 distinct CDR3 sequences; about a sixth of them occurred a single time. Jointly, the top ten make up approximately 2.4% of the sample.

This clonotype has a handful of counts. Its cognate antigen has yet to be identified. It has no much larger one-base neighbor in the sample; base qualities were not kept. A patient counted as having stable hyperthyroidism if there was no progression to ophthalmopathy within 18 months of follow-up. Patients with hyperthyroidism were aged 18 to 65 years, had been newly diagnosed, and had a disease duration of less than 2 months. Patients with other autoimmune diseases, uncontrolled infections, pregnancy or lactation were excluded. Diagnosis relied on clinical symptoms, serum thyroxine, TRAb, thyroid ultrasound and orbital computed tomography. PBMCs were isolated from 10 ml of fresh peripheral blood by Ficoll-Paque density gradient centrifugation. Total RNA was extracted with Trizol reagent and quality-checked on an Agilent 2100 Bioanalyzer.

The chain couples TRBV2 to TRBJ1-2; the D gene is unclear. The TCR sequence derives from an adult woman with stable Graves' hyperthyroidism. The sample comprised peripheral blood. The CDR3 protein sequence reads: CASRPPYGYTF. The bases are TGTGCCAGCCGACCGCCCTATGGCTACACCTTC.